These T cell receptor beta chains were read from a single sample in a study of T cells after yellow fever vaccination. From the 5' RACE reads, TCRdb called clonotypes with MiXCR, one entry per CDR3 protein. The sample contains 100,000 to 150,000 distinct CDR3 sequences, 8.9% of which appear only once. This sample comprised CD8+ T cells sorted from PBMCs, obtained on the day of the yellow fever booster vaccination. Receptor source: a man younger than 35 who received the YFV17D yellow fever vaccine. The CDR3 runs from the conserved cysteine through the conserved F or W. The order of the fields is D gene, clone size, V gene, J gene, CDR3 DNA, CDR3 protein. D genes are given only for firm matches. Where a row states a size, it is once, few, many or the class of an expanded clone; other rows omit it.

>NA|NA|TRBV6-5|TRBJ1-2
TGTGCCAGCAGTTGGACAGAAGGACGGGTTGGCTACACCTTC
CASSWTEGRVGYTF
>NA|NA|TRBV25-1|TRBJ2-3
TGTGCCAGCGCCGTGACCCCAGATACGCAGTATTTT
CASAVTPDTQYF
>NA|few|TRBV11-2|TRBJ2-2
TGTGCCAGCAGCTTAGGAGGTTACGGGGAGCTGTTTTTT
CASSLGGYGELFF
>TRBD2|many|TRBV4-1|TRBJ2-3
TGCGCCAGCAGCCAAGCCGGGACTAGCGGGGAGAGCACAGATACGCAGTATTTT
CASSQAGTSGESTDTQYF
>TRBD1|few|TRBV6-5|TRBJ2-7
TGTGCCAGCAGTTTGACAGGGACCGAGCAGTACTTC
CASSLTGTEQYF
>TRBD2|NA|TRBV6-2/TRBV6-3|TRBJ2-2
TGTGCCAGCAGTTACATAGCGGGGGCCCCGAACACCGGGGAGCTGTTTTTT
CASSYIAGAPNTGELFF
>NA|NA|TRBV19|TRBJ2-7
TGTGCCAGTAGTGCCCACAGAACGTCTCGCGAGCAGTACTTC
CASSAHRTSREQYF
>NA|few|TRBV6-6|TRBJ1-4
TGTGCCAGCATTCGGGTCTCTAATGAAAAACTGTTTTTT
CASIRVSNEKLFF
>TRBD2|few|TRBV4-1|TRBJ2-5
TGCGCCAGCAGCCAAACATCTAGCGGGGGGGTGTCAGAGACCCAGTACTTC
CASSQTSSGGVSETQYF
>NA|NA|TRBV6-2/TRBV6-3|TRBJ2-7
TGTGCCAGCACCGCGGGACTCAGCGGGGAGCAGTACTTC
CASTAGLSGEQYF
>TRBD1|few|TRBV6-2/TRBV6-3|TRBJ1-6
TGTGCCAGCAGTTTCGGGGACAGACTTGATTCACCCCTCCACTTT
CASSFGDRLDSPLHF
>NA|NA|TRBV24-1|TRBJ1-1
TGTGCCACCAGTGATTTAGGAGGCACTGAAGCTTTCTTT
CATSDLGGTEAFF
>NA|NA|TRBV12-3/TRBV12-4|TRBJ1-1
TGTGCCAGCAGCCGAATAGGTTTCAACACTGAAGCTTTCTTT
CASSRIGFNTEAFF
>NA|NA|TRBV6-6|TRBJ1-2
TGTGCCAGCAGTTACCGGCGGGTCTATGGCTACACCTTC
CASSYRRVYGYTF
>TRBD1|NA|TRBV29-1|TRBJ2-7
TGCAGCGTTGAAGAGGATCGGGCGGGACAGGCATACGAGCAGTACTTC
CSVEEDRAGQAYEQYF
>TRBD2|NA|TRBV2|TRBJ2-3
TGTGCCAGCAGTCTCACCCCAGCGGGGGGGACAGATACGCAGTATTTT
CASSLTPAGGTDTQYF
>TRBD1|few|TRBV6-1|TRBJ1-4
TGTGCCAGCATAGGGGGCAGGGTGCATGAAAAACTGTTTTTT
CASIGGRVHEKLFF
>TRBD2|few|TRBV10-3|TRBJ2-7
TGTGCCATCACCCCTCGGGCGGGGGGCGAGCAGTACTTC
CAITPRAGGEQYF
>NA|many|TRBV10-3|TRBJ2-7
TGTGCCATCAGTGAAGGCAACGAGCAGTACTTC
CAISEGNEQYF
>NA|few|TRBV6-6|TRBJ2-7
TGTGCCAGCAGACTCCATCTCGGAGGGAGTGAGCAGTACTTC
CASRLHLGGSEQYF
>NA|many|TRBV4-3|TRBJ2-2
TGCGCCAGCAGCCCCTACAGGGCCACCGGGGAGCTGTTTTTT
CASSPYRATGELFF
>TRBD1|many|TRBV11-2|TRBJ2-3
TGTGCCAGCAGTCCCGGGACAGGGGACACAGATACGCAGTATTTT
CASSPGTGDTDTQYF
>NA|few|TRBV19|TRBJ2-1
TGTGCCAGTAGTAGGGGGGTAGGTCGGGAGCAGTTCTTC
CASSRGVGREQFF
>NA|NA|TRBV11-2|TRBJ2-3
TGTGCCAGCAGCTGGCGCGGGCGGGTCACAGATACGCAGTATTTT
CASSWRGRVTDTQYF
>NA|NA|TRBV6-5|TRBJ1-1
TGTGCCAGCAGTTACACCCGTGGGGGACCTGAAGCTTTCTTT
CASSYTRGGPEAFF